This T cell receptor (beta chain) was sequenced for a study of metastatic and nonmetastatic thyroid tumors. Thyroid surgery had not been preceded by any treatment in any patient. TCRdb called clones again from the PCR reads with MiXCR. The sample yields 25,000 to 35,000 clones, around 25% seen once. About this clone: The junction and the germline gene differ at one end; a read error may be behind it.

Germline CDR1 is MNHEY and CDR2 is SMNVEV (reference sequence). The CDR3 runs 14 residues. This clonotype was sampled from a female donor with papillary thyroid cancer or a benign thyroid nodule (not recorded which). Some clones in this sample may be carry-over from other donors' samples. Sample: blood. V usage is TRBV27 and J usage is TRBJ1-5; no clear D gene. DNA for the CDR3: TGTGCCAGCATTTTATCGTCTCAGAATCAGCCCCAGCATTTT. Translated: CASILSSQNQPQHF.